This T cell receptor (beta chain) was recovered during a study of blood T cell repertoires in COVID-19 (dated by TCRdb to between 2020 and 2021). In terms of the full investigation: Samples covering the acute and convalescent phases of COVID-19 were provided by collaborators in the United States, Italy and Spain. Subjects who had been exposed to COVID-19, were actively infected with it, or had recovered from it provided the deeply sampled blood TCRbeta repertoires that made up the dataset. Samples were obtained from the ongoing ImmuneRACE study (first 160 participants) and from 1,254 subjects provided by 6 global collaborators. Nearly every sample came with metadata listing a de-identified subject ID, COVID-19 status, age in years and sex. Where available, HLA class I and class II types were obtained from metadata supplied by the sample provider rather than from assay-based typing. The prospective study material was composed of cDNA or gDNA derived from T cells, B-cell-depleted T cells, or PBMCs. A freely available public database, intended as a resource for researchers studying the immune response to SARS-CoV-2, is where the repertoires were released. Here is what the overall study found, with its caveats: The quantity of clinical and demographic metadata differed by source and by participant and was supplied without curation.

Regarding this clone: The antigen it recognizes is unknown. Per-base qualities were not stored, and no clone one base away is much larger.

The immunoSEQ Assay, a bias-controlled multiplex PCR, was used to amplify TCRbeta CDR3 regions from genomic DNA. The authors' pipeline ran thus. Nucleated cell counts per sample were estimated from amplification of reference gene primers within the assay. To quantify the absolute abundance of each unique TCRbeta CDR3 rearrangement, sequence reads were collapsed and filtered. For each sample, productive Simpson clonality was calculated as the square root of Simpson's diversity index over productive rearrangements. What TCRdb holds here is the immuneACCESS table cut down to in-frame rearrangements. Part of the clones is not present; checked against another copy, under half of the missing clones reflect an unresolved V gene, and the others are unexplained. V, J and clone size reflect that table, while D and trimming were determined from the DNA. The table for this sample lists approximately 240,000 clones; around nine tenths of them were counted only once. The ten most abundant clones make up under 2.5% of the sample.

Samples from volunteer blood donors who had recovered from COVID-19 were contributed by a second Seattle source. Each collaborating institution followed its own protocols to collect whole blood in K2EDTA tubes. For TCRbeta analysis, collaborator samples were shipped as frozen whole blood, as isolated PBMCs, or as DNA extracted from either sample type. This TCR was recovered from a woman in her thirties or forties who had recovered from COVID-19. What was sequenced was peripheral blood.

At the DNA level, the sequence is TGTGCCAGTAGTAAGGGACATCTGTCTGGGGCCAACGTCCTGACTTTC. Its protein product is CASSKGHLSGANVLTF. The chain joins TRBV19 to TRBJ2-6; TRBD1 is a weak D gene call, 6 bases matching. Sequences LNHDA (CDR1) and SQIVND (CDR2) are obtained from the germline V gene (reference sequence). The junction carries 11 bases between V and J, which are trimmed by 4 bases and 1 base respectively. The cysteine opens and the phenylalanine closes a CDR3 of 16 amino acids. Kept here is only the CDR3 DNA, which spans 48 bases and is read in frame from base 1.